This TCR beta chain was documented in a study of shared T cell receptors in the human thymus. The sample holds one count of this clone. Some clones are missing from TCRdb's copy, which holds only in-frame ones; the method was immunoSEQ multiplex PCR. This table holds over 650,000 clones, more than 70% found once. The sample was also linked to a second study, of human thymus T cells. As that study records: Thymic tissue was derived from resections collected during corrective heart surgery.

The specimen sequenced was thymocytes. The sequence came from a boy in the first two years of life with a congenital heart defect.

In DNA, the CDR3 is TGTGCCTGGAGTCCACACCAGACAGGGGATACTGAAGCTTTCTTT. This sequence encodes CAWSPHQTGDTEAFF. This chain joins TRBV30 and TRBJ1-1, with 8 bases lining up with TRBD1. Germline V gene lookup returns CDR1 GTSNPN and CDR2 SVGIG (reference sequence). J lost 5 bases, V lost 2 bases, and 10 bases had no gene match. The CDR3 length is 15 residues.